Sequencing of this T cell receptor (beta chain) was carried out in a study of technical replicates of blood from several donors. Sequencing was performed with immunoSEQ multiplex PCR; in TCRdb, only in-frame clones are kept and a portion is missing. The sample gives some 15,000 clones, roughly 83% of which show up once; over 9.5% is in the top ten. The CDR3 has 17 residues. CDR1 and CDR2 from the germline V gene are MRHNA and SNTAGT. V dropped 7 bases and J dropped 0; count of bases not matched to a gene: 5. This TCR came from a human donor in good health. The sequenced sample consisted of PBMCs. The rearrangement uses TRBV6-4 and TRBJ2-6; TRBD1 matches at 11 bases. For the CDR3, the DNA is TGTGCCAGCACCCCGGGACAGGGGGGCTCTGGGGCCAACGTCCTGACTTTC. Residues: CASTPGQGGSGANVLTF.